This T cell receptor (beta chain) originates from a study of cytomegalovirus exposure and HLA in healthy donors. Whole-study findings and limits: In a later analysis, specific HLA alleles were associated with under 20,000 TCR beta sequences at a 0.05 false discovery rate.

The PCR was carried out with 60 Vbeta primers and 13 Jbeta primers. The protocol was immunoSEQ multiplex PCR, while the TCRdb copy is restricted to in-frame clones and leaves out a portion. The sample gives tens of thousands of clones, roughly 79% of which show up once; approximately 6.5% is in the top ten. Note on this clone: Its antigen is as yet unknown.

Germline CDR1 SGHAT, CDR2 FQNNGV. The V end lost 0 bases, the J end lost 9 bases, and 12 bases lay between the germline ends. This CDR3 region has 14 residues. The chain employs TRBV11-2 and TRBJ1-3; possibly TRBD1 for D (6 bases). The clonotype was recovered from a female donor in good health and CMV-seronegative. Specimen: PBMCs. In nucleotides, the CDR3 is TGTGCCAGCAGCTTAGAGGCAGGGGTTGTCACCATATATTTT. This translates into CASSLEAGVVTIYF.